This T cell receptor (beta chain) stems from a study of T cells in Graves' hyperthyroidism and ophthalmopathy. This CDR3 contains 15 residues. The V and J ends lost 2 bases and 2 bases respectively, with 9 bases between them. Germline CDR1 is LGHNA and CDR2 is YSLEER. It was uncontrolled infection, other autoimmune disease, pregnancy or lactation that excluded patients. This clonotype was picked up one time. Its antigen is not identified. Study-wide results and caveats: Appearing also in blood were most of the thyroid clonotypes expanded above 0.001.

What was amplified from RNA transcripts were TCR beta CDR3 regions. HTBI primers drove first-round RT-PCR of the TCR CDR3. TCRdb re-derived calls from the multiplex PCR reads in MiXCR, one entry per CDR3 protein. The sample yields nearly 600,000 distinct CDR3 sequences, 14% seen once. The rearrangement links TRBV4-3 to TRBJ2-2, with D possibly being TRBD2 (6 bases). This clonotype originated in a woman aged 18 to 35 with Graves' ophthalmopathy. The specimen was blood. The CDR3, as DNA: TGCGCCAGCAGCCAAACGGGACTTAACACCGGGGAGCTGTTTTTT. Residues: CASSQTGLNTGELFF.